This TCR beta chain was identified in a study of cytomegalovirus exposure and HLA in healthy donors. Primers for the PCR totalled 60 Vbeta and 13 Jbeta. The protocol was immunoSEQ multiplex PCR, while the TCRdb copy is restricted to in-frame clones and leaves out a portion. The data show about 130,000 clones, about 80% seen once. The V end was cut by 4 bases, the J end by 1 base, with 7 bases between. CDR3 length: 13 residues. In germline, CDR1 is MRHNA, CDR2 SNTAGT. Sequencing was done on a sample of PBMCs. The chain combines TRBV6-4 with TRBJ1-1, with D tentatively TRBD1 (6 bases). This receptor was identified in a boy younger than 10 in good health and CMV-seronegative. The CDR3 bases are TGTGCCAGCAGTGCGACAGGGAACACTGAAGCTTTCTTT. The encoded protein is CASSATGNTEAFF.